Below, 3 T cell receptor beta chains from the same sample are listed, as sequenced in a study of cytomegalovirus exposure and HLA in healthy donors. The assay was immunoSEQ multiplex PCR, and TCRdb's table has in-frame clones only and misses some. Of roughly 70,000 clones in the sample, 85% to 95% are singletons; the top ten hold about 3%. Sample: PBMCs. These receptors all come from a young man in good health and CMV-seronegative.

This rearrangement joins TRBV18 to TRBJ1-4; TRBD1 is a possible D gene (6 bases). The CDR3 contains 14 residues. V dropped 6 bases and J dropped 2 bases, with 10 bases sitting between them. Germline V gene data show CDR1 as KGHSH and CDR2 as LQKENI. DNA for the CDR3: TGTGCCAGCTCGCCGACAGGTACTAATGAAAAACTGTTTTTT. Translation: CASSPTGTNEKLFF. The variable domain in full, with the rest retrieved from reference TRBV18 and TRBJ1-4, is NAGVMQNPRHLVRRRGQEARLRCSPMKGHSHVYWYRQLPEEGLKFMVYLQKENIIDESGMPKERFSAEFPKEGPSILRIQQVVRGDSAAYFCASSPTGTNEKLFFGSGTQLSVL.

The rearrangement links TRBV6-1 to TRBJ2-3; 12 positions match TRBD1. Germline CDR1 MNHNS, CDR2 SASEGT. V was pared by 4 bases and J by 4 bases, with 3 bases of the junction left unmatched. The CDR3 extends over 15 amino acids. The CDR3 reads CASSAGTGGADTQYF. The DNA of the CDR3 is TGTGCCAGCAGTGCCGGGACAGGGGGCGCAGATACGCAGTATTTT.

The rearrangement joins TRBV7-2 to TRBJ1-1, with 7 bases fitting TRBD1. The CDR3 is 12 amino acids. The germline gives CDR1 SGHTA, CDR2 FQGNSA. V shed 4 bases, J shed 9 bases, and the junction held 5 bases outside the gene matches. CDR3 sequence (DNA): TGTGCCAGCAGCTGGGACAGCAATAAAGCTTTCTTT. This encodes CASSWDSNKAFF.